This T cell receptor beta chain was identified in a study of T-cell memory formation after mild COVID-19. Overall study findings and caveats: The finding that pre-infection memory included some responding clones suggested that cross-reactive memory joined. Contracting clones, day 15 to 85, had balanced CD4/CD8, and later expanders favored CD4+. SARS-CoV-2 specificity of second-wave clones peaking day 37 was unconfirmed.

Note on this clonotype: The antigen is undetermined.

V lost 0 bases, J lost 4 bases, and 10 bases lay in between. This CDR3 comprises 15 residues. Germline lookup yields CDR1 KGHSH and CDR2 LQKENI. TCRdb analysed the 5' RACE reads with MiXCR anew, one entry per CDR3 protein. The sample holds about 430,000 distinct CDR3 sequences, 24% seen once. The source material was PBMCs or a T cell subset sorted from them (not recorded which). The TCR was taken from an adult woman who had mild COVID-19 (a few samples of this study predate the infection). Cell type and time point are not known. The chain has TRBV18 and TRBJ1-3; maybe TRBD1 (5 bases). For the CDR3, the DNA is TGTGCCAGCTCACCACCCGGCCCAGGGGGAAACACCATATATTTT. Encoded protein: CASSPPGPGGNTIYF.